One and the same sample provided the 27 T cell receptor beta chains below, sequenced in a study. TCRdb re-called the RT-PCR reads through MiXCR, storing one row per CDR3 protein. The sample includes approximately 720,000 distinct CDR3 sequences, 12% to 15% seen only once; the top ten take roughly 4%. The sequenced sample was memory CD4+ T cells from blood. These receptors were collected from a female donor in good health, serving as a healthy control.

The rearrangement joins TRBV7-2 to TRBJ1-3; no clear D. CDR3 size: 16 residues. The germline V gene encodes CDR1 SGHTA and CDR2 FQGNSA. The ends were cut back, 5 bases at V and 0 bases at J, with 14 bases in the middle. CDR3 sequence reads: CASSPDGFLSGNTIYF. The CDR3 nucleotides are TGTGCCAGCAGCCCGGACGGATTTCTCTCTGGAAACACCATATATTTT.

The table lists this clonotype with a few counts. The CDR3 nucleotides are TGCAGTGCTAGACCGGGACTAGCGGGGGGAATCTCCTACAATGAGCAGTTCTTC. Protein sequence: CSARPGLAGGISYNEQFF. The gene calls are TRBV20-1 and TRBJ2-1, with TRBD2 matching over 15 bases. The CDR3 covers 18 residues. CDR1 and CDR2 from the germline V gene are DFQATT and SNEGSKA (reference sequence). J gave up 0 bases and V 2 bases, and 5 bases lay outside the gene matches.

The sample holds a few counts of this clonotype. The chain links TRBV6-1 to TRBJ1-3; TRBD1 is a possible D gene (6 bases). Germline-derived CDR1 and CDR2 are MNHNS and SASEGT. CDR3 length: 14 amino acids. The ends were cut back, 6 bases at V and 3 bases at J, with 12 bases in the middle. Here the CDR3 DNA reads TGTGCCAGCAGGGAACAGGGTTATGGAAACACCATATATTTT. Its translation is CASREQGYGNTIYF.

This clonotype was recorded a few times. The chain couples TRBV4-2 to TRBJ2-1; a weak D match, TRBD2 (6 bases). Germline V CDR1 and CDR2: LGHNA, YNFKEQ. The CDR3 totals 15 residues. V gave up 0 bases and J gave up 7 bases, with 13 bases separating them. CDR3 coding DNA: TGTGCCAGCAGCCAAGAGGAGGGTGGTTTTAATGAGCAGTTCTTC. Protein product: CASSQEEGGFNEQFF.

This clonotype was observed at least ten times. This sequence joins TRBV29-1 and TRBJ2-1; TRBD2 is a possible D gene (6 bases). Germline V gene lookup returns CDR1 SQVTM and CDR2 ANQGSEA. This CDR3 contains 15 residues. V was cut by 4 bases and J by 0 bases, with 13 bases left in between. The chain's CDR3 is CSVVSSAASYNEQFF. In DNA form, the CDR3 reads TGCAGCGTTGTATCTAGCGCGGCCTCCTACAATGAGCAGTTCTTC.

This clonotype was seen more than once but under ten times. This chain links TRBV6-4 with TRBJ2-1, with 9 positions matching TRBD2. The J segment lost 7 bases and the V segment lost 6 bases, leaving 10 bases of the junction unmatched. This CDR3 is built from 15 residues. CDR1 and CDR2 from the germline V gene are MRHNA and SNTAGT. In DNA, the CDR3 is TGTGCCAGCAGCAGAGAGCGGGGGGAGCTGAATGAGCAGTTCTTC. Translation: CASSRERGELNEQFF.

This clonotype was recorded many times. The DNA of the CDR3 is TGCAGTGCCTCACTAGCGGGGGGACGATCCTACGAGCAGTACTTC. It encodes CSASLAGGRSYEQYF. The genes are TRBV20-1 and TRBJ2-7; 12 bases match TRBD2. Germline lookup yields CDR1 DFQATT and CDR2 SNEGSKA (reference sequence). V was clipped by 6 bases and J by 1 base; unmatched bases: 7. CDR3 size: 15 residues.

In this sample, this clonotype turned up a few times. The chain links TRBV10-3 to TRBJ1-1; D not certain. Trimming removed 7 bases from V and 0 bases from J, with 3 bases in between. Germline V gene lookup returns CDR1 ENHRY and CDR2 SYGVKD. This CDR3 is built from 11 residues. The CDR3 DNA reads TGTGCCATCAAGATGAACACTGAAGCTTTCTTT. This sequence encodes CAIKMNTEAFF.

The rearrangement joins TRBV7-3 to TRBJ2-3; either TRBD1 or TRBD2 may fit D (6 bases each). V lost 4 bases and J 2 bases, leaving 13 bases between the germline ends. CDR3 length: 15 residues. Per the germline V gene, CDR1 is SGHTA and CDR2 is FQGTGA. The CDR3 bases are TGTGCCAGCAGCTCCCAAGGGGGGTTCACAGATACGCAGTATTTT. Protein product: CASSSQGGFTDTQYF.

This clonotype was recorded many times. The chain has TRBV5-1 and TRBJ2-7, with D possibly being TRBD1 (6 bases). V was cut by 4 bases and J by 0 bases, with 14 bases left in between. The CDR3 totals 15 residues. In germline, CDR1 is SGHRS, CDR2 YFSETQ. This chain's CDR3 is CASSPGADLSYEQYF. The CDR3 nucleotides are TGCGCCAGCAGCCCAGGGGCGGACCTCTCCTACGAGCAGTACTTC.

The V gene is TRBV7-3, the J gene TRBJ1-5; D ambiguous. V was cut by 6 bases and J by 3 bases, with 15 bases left in between. The CDR3 has 15 residues. Germline V gene data show CDR1 as SGHTA and CDR2 as FQGTGA. The CDR3 loop reads CASSLVPGPNQPQHF. The CDR3 coding sequence is TGTGCCAGCAGTCTCGTGCCGGGTCCCAATCAGCCCCAGCATTTT.

This clonotype showed up many times. This rearrangement joins TRBV7-2 to TRBJ2-3; 9 nucleotides match TRBD1. The CDR3 contains 16 residues. Germline V gene lookup returns CDR1 SGHTA and CDR2 FQGNSA. The ends lost 5 bases at V and 4 bases at J; junction bases unmatched: 10. The CDR3 DNA reads as TGTGCCAGCAGCCCCCAGGGGACAGGGACGGCAGATACGCAGTATTTT. Translating gives CASSPQGTGTADTQYF.

J is TRBJ1-1 and V is TRBV11-3, with D possibly being TRBD1 (5 bases). Trimming pared 5 bases from V and 6 bases from J, leaving 13 bases between. Germline V gene sequence: CDR1 SGHNT, CDR2 YENEEA. The CDR3 covers 13 residues. CDR3 protein: CASSPWDGSEAFF. In DNA form, the CDR3 reads TGTGCCAGCAGCCCCTGGGACGGATCTGAAGCTTTCTTT.

The sample holds a few counts of this clonotype. The chain recombines TRBV7-9 with TRBJ2-5; TRBD2 aligns across 9 bases. The J segment lost 0 bases and the V segment lost 3 bases, leaving 5 bases of the junction unmatched. The CDR3 is 16 amino acids. Germline V gene data show CDR1 as SEHNR and CDR2 as FQNEAQ (reference sequence). CDR3 in DNA: TGTGCCAGCAGCTTCTCGGCGGGAGGGGACCAAGAGACCCAGTACTTC. This gives the protein CASSFSAGGDQETQYF. The full variable domain, with the rest looked up from reference TRBV7-9 and TRBJ2-5, is DTGVSQNPRHKITKRGQNVTFRCDPISEHNRLYWYRQTLGQGPEFLTYFQNEAQLEKSRLLSDRFSAERPKGSFSTLEIQRTEQGDSAMYLCASSFSAGGDQETQYFGPGTRLLVL.

This clonotype was detected only a few times. V and J are TRBV10-3 and TRBJ2-2, with 12 bases that match TRBD2. The CDR3 extends over 16 amino acids. V was pared by 8 bases and J by 7 bases, with 11 bases of the junction left unmatched. Germline V gives CDR1 ENHRY, CDR2 SYGVKD. CDR3 in DNA: TGTGCCATCGGGCCTCTAGCGGGAGGGTCGGTCGGGGAGCTGTTTTTT. It encodes CAIGPLAGGSVGELFF.

This clonotype has just a few counts. The rearrangement joins TRBV5-1 to TRBJ1-5, with D maybe TRBD1 (6 bases). V shed 1 base and J shed 4 bases, with 12 bases lying between them. Per germline, CDR1 SGHRS and CDR2 YFSETQ. The CDR3 is 15 amino acids. The CDR3 loop reads CASSLSGAGNQPQHF. The CDR3 DNA is TGCGCCAGCAGCTTGTCGGGGGCGGGAAATCAGCCCCAGCATTTT.

Ten or more counts support this clonotype. At one boundary the junction diverges from the germline segment, which might be a read error. The chain links TRBV10-3 to TRBJ1-2, with TRBD1 matching 8 bases. This CDR3 is 13 amino acids long. Per germline, CDR1 ENHRY and CDR2 SYGVKD. The CDR3: CAISEADRGPLAF. The DNA of the CDR3 is TGTGCCATCAGTGAGGCTGACAGGGGCCCTCTAGCCTTC.

Only a few counts were recorded for this clonotype. The J gene is TRBJ2-1, the V gene TRBV19; 14 bases are a match to TRBD2. The CDR3 loop spans 19 amino acids. V was pared by 0 bases and J by 4 bases, with 8 bases of the junction left unmatched. In germline, CDR1 is LNHDA, CDR2 SQIVND (reference sequence). CDR3 loop: CASSIEGTSGRSGYNEQFF. The CDR3, as DNA: TGTGCCAGTAGTATAGAGGGGACTAGCGGGAGATCGGGATACAATGAGCAGTTCTTC.

This clonotype has just a few counts. This chain links TRBV18 with TRBJ1-1, with D unresolved. V dropped 2 bases and J dropped 4 bases, with 17 bases sitting between them. This CDR3 has 16 amino acids. The germline CDR1 and CDR2 sequences are KGHSH and LQKENI. CDR3 DNA sequence: TGTGCCAGCTCACCATCCGTAACGTCAGATGTCACTGAAGCTTTCTTT. Encoded protein: CASSPSVTSDVTEAFF.

The chain is built from TRBV5-1 and TRBJ2-7; TRBD1 aligns across 7 bases. The CDR3 totals 15 residues. CDR1 and CDR2 (germline): SGHRS, YFSETQ. The J segment lost 4 bases and the V segment lost 4 bases, leaving 11 bases of the junction unmatched. This CDR3 reads CASSARPGQSYEQYF. The CDR3 region has the DNA TGCGCCAGCAGCGCCCGACCGGGACAGAGTTACGAGCAGTACTTC. Full variable domain (outside the CDR3, taken from reference TRBV5-1 and TRBJ2-7): KAGVTQTPRYLIKTRGQQVTLSCSPISGHRSVSWYQQTPGQGLQFLFEYFSETQRNKGNFPGRFSGRQFSNSRSEMNVSTLELGDSALYLCASSARPGQSYEQYFGPGTRLTVT.

This clonotype was seen a handful of times. Written as DNA, the CDR3 is TGTGCCAGCAGCTTAGCCCGGACAGCAACCTACGAGCAGTACTTC. Protein product: CASSLARTATYEQYF. The V gene is TRBV7-2, the J gene TRBJ2-7, with D perhaps matching TRBD1 (6 bases). Germline assignment: CDR1 SGHTA and CDR2 FQGNSA. This CDR3 contains 15 residues. V lost 0 bases to trimming and J lost 2 bases, with 11 bases between them.

This clonotype was detected a few times. This chain joins TRBV7-2 and TRBJ2-5; 7 bases fit TRBD2. Germline V CDR1 and CDR2: SGHTA, FQGNSA. The CDR3 consists of 15 residues. The trim removed 1 base at V and 7 bases at J, leaving 9 bases unmatched. CDR3 in amino acids: CASSLVIGASGTQYF. The CDR3 nucleotides are TGTGCCAGCAGCTTAGTCATAGGGGCTAGCGGGACCCAGTACTTC.

In its sample, this clonotype was seen a few times. This chain connects TRBV12-3 or TRBV12-4 to TRBJ1-2; D not certain. V was cut by 5 bases and J by 5 bases, with 9 bases left in between. The CDR3 covers 12 residues. CDR3 residues: CASSLRKYGYTF. The CDR3 DNA follows: TGTGCCAGCAGTCTTCGGAAATATGGCTACACCTTC.

This clonotype has more than one count but fewer than ten. The CDR3: CSASRLAGERETQYF. As DNA, the CDR3 is TGCAGTGCTAGTAGGCTAGCGGGAGAGCGGGAGACCCAGTACTTC. The V call is TRBV20-1, the J call TRBJ2-5, with TRBD2 identical over 10 bases. The length of the CDR3 is 15 residues. V was clipped by 3 bases and J by 5 bases; unmatched bases: 9. Germline V gene data show CDR1 as DFQATT and CDR2 as SNEGSKA (reference sequence).

This clonotype appeared many times. The gene calls are TRBV20-1 and TRBJ1-1; unclear D gene. The V gene's germline CDR1 is DFQATT and CDR2 SNEGSKA (reference sequence). The CDR3 is 10 residues long. The germline V and J ends were trimmed by 6 bases and 6 bases, with 8 bases remaining between them. The DNA for the CDR3 is TGCAGTGCCGTAGGCCCTGAAGCTTTCTTT. Protein: CSAVGPEAFF.

This clonotype has a handful of counts. The genes are TRBV27 and TRBJ1-2; 7 nucleotides match TRBD1. This CDR3 has 15 residues. CDR1 is MNHEY and CDR2 is SMNVEV in the germline V gene (reference sequence). J was trimmed by 4 bases and V by 5 bases; bases with no gene match: 10. The CDR3 coding sequence is TGTGCCAGCAGTGTAAGACAGGGCCCTGTCTATGGCTACACCTTC. Amino acids: CASSVRQGPVYGYTF.

The chain uses TRBV6-1 and TRBJ1-1; 7 bases align to TRBD1. The CDR3 covers 14 residues. Losses at the gene ends were 5 bases for V and 3 bases for J; bases not matched to a gene: 6. Germline CDR1 reads MNHNS; CDR2 reads SASEGT. CDR3 in amino acids: CASSIDRADTEAFF. In DNA, the CDR3 is TGTGCCAGCAGTATTGACAGGGCCGACACTGAAGCTTTCTTT.